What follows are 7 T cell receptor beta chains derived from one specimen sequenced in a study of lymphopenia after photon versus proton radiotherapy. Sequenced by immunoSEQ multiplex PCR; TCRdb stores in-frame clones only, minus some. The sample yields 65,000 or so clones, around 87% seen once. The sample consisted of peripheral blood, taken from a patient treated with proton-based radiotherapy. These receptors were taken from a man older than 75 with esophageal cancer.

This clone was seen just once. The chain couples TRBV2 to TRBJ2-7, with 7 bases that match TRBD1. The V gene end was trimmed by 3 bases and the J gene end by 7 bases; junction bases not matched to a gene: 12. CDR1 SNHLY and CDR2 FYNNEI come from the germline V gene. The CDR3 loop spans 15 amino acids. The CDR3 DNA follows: TGTGCCAGCAGTGACCGGGACAGCGTCAAGGGGGAGCAGTACTTC. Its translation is CASSDRDSVKGEQYF.

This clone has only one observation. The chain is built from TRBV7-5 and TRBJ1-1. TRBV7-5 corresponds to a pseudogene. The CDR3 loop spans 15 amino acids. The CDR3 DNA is TGTGCCAGAAGCAAAGGGGGGGGCCCGAACACTGAAGCTTTCTTT. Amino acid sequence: CARSKGGGPNTEAFF.

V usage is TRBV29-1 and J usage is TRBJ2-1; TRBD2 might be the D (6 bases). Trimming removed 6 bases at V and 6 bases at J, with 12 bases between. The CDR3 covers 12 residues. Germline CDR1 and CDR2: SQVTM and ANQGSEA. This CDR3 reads CSVWQGGNEQFF. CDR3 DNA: TGCAGCGTGTGGCAGGGAGGCAATGAGCAGTTCTTC.

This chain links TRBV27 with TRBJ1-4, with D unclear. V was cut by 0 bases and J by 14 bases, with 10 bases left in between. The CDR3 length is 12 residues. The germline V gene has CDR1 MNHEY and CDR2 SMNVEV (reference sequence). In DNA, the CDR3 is TGTGCCAGCAGTTTATCCGGGGAGGATCTGTTTTTT. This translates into CASSLSGEDLFF.

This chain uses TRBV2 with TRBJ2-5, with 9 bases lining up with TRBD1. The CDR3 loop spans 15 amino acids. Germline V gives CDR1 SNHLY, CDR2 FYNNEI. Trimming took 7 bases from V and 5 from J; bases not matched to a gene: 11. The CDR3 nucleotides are TGTGCCAGCACGTCTGGGACAGGGTTATGGGAGACCCAGTACTTC. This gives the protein CASTSGTGLWETQYF. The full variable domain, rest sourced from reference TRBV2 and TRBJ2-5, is EPEVTQTPSHQVTQMGQEVILRCVPISNHLYFYWYRQILGQKVEFLVSFYNNEISEKSEIFDDQFSVERPDGSNFTLKIRSTKLEDSAMYFCASTSGTGLWETQYFGPGTRLLVL.

The CDR3 nucleotides are TGCAGCGGGAAAGAAACGAACACTGAAGCTTTCTTT. Translation: CSGKETNTEAFF. The J gene is TRBJ1-1, the V gene TRBV29-1, with D hard to call. This CDR3 comprises 12 residues. The V gene lost 7 bases and the J gene lost 1 base, with 10 bases spanning the gap. Germline values: CDR1 SQVTM, CDR2 ANQGSEA.

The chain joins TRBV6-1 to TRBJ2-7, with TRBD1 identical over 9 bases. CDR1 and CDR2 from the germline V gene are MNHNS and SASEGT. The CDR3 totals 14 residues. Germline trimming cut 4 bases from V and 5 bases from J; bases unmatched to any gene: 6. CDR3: CASSGDRGIHEQYF. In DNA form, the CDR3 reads TGTGCCAGCAGTGGAGACAGGGGGATTCACGAGCAGTACTTC.